Reported below is one T cell receptor (beta chain). Germline V gene lookup returns CDR1 SEHNR and CDR2 FQNEAQ (reference sequence). CDR3 length: 16 amino acids. Trimming took off 3 bases at V and 6 bases at J, with 15 bases between the two ends. These data come from a study of blood T cell repertoires in COVID-19. As for the study in general: Some COVID-19 samples were acute and others convalescent; all came from the United States, Italy and Spain. The analysed material was cDNA or gDNA that came from T cells, B-cell-depleted T cells, or PBMCs.

Authors' methods: Estimated nucleated cell counts came from reference gene primer amplification. Assay used: immunoSEQ multiplex PCR; TCRdb lists only in-frame clones, some missing. The V and J calls and clone size are taken from that table; D and trimming were inferred from the DNA. The sample carries around 120,000 clones, over 75% recorded once. J is TRBJ1-6 and V is TRBV7-9, with a weak D call TRBD1 (5 bases). The source of this sequence is a human donor with active COVID-19. The donor label of this sample is uncertain. Sequencing was done on a sample of peripheral blood. This chain's CDR3 is CASSFQGGTSNSPLHF. CDR3 bases: TGTGCCAGCAGCTTTCAGGGTGGGACTTCTAATTCACCCCTCCACTTT.